Listed below are T cell receptor beta chains from one sample, sequenced in a study of Graves' ophthalmopathy and Graves' hyperthyroidism. TCRdb recomputed calls from the multiplex PCR reads with MiXCR, one row per CDR3 protein. The table has about 660,000 distinct CDR3 sequences, under 50% seen once. The sequenced sample was peripheral blood. Receptors originate from an adult man with Graves' ophthalmopathy. The CDR3 runs from the conserved cysteine through the conserved F or W. D genes are given only for firm matches. Size is omitted from some rows. Given values are once, few, many or a class for expanded clones.

size,D,J,V,DNA,CDR3
-,-,TRBJ1-3,TRBV5-1,TGCGCCAGCAGACCCGGAGGGGACACCATATATTTT,CASRPGGDTIYF
many,TRBD1,TRBJ2-7,TRBV5-1,TGCGCCAGCAGAGGACAGGGCGAGCAGTACTTC,CASRGQGEQYF
-,TRBD1,TRBJ1-5,TRBV20-1,TGCAGTGCTAGACCGCAAGACAGGGGATATAGCAATCAGCCCCAGCATTTT,CSARPQDRGYSNQPQHF
few,TRBD2,TRBJ2-2,TRBV5-4,TGTGCCAGCAGCACTAGACTAGCGGAGAACACCGGGGAGCTGTTTTTT,CASSTRLAENTGELFF
few,-,TRBJ2-2,TRBV5-1,TGCGCCAGCAGCTTGCGGAGCGCGAACACCGGGGAGCTGTTTTTT,CASSLRSANTGELFF
many,TRBD1,TRBJ1-1,TRBV10-3,TGTGCCACCCTCGACAGGGGGAACACTGAAGCTTTCTTT,CATLDRGNTEAFF
few,TRBD1,TRBJ2-2,TRBV10-3,TGTGCCAGCCCGGACAGGGAAGATCCCGGGGAGCTGTTTTTT,CASPDREDPGELFF
many,-,TRBJ1-1,TRBV13,TGTGCCAGTCGGAGCACGGACACTGAAGCTTTCTTT,CASRSTDTEAFF
few,-,TRBJ1-6,TRBV2,TGTGCCAGCAGCACCCACTACTCAGCGGGGAATTCACCCCTCCACTTT,CASSTHYSAGNSPLHF
-,-,TRBJ2-5,TRBV6-1,TGTGCCAGCAGCCCCCGGGACGGAGGGACCCAGTACTTC,CASSPRDGGTQYF
many,-,TRBJ1-1,TRBV19,TGTGCCAGTAGCACGGACGGTGAAGCTTTCTTT,CASSTDGEAFF
few,-,TRBJ2-7,TRBV12-3/TRBV12-4,TGTGCCAGCAGTTTACGGGGCAGTGACTTCTACGAGCAGTACTTC,CASSLRGSDFYEQYF
-,-,TRBJ1-6,TRBV24-1,TGTGCCACCAGTGATCGCGGGGCTAATTCACCCCTCCACTTT,CATSDRGANSPLHF
-,TRBD1,TRBJ1-4,TRBV7-3,TGTGCCAGCAGCTTTACAGGGGGCAGGGATGAAAAACTGTTTTTT,CASSFTGGRDEKLFF
many,-,TRBJ1-2,TRBV27,TGTGCCAGCAGTGCCCTCGGGAGTAAGGGTGGCTACACCTTC,CASSALGSKGGYTF
many,-,TRBJ2-6,TRBV10-3,TGTGCCTCTTGGGCAGGGGGGTCTCGGGCCAACGTCCTGACTTTC,CASWAGGSRANVLTF
-,TRBD1,TRBJ2-5,TRBV5-1,TGCGCCAGCAGCGGGACGACAGGGCTGAACCAGTACTTC,CASSGTTGLNQYF
many,TRBD1,TRBJ1-1,TRBV19,TGTGCCAGTAGGAGGGCAGGGGGCTTCGCTGAAGCTTTCTTT,CASRRAGGFAEAFF
-,-,TRBJ2-2,TRBV15,TGTGCCACCAGCAGAGTCAGATCCAACACCGGGGAGCTGTTTTTT,CATSRVRSNTGELFF
many,TRBD1,TRBJ1-1,TRBV11-2,TGTGCCAGCAGCTTCACAGGGGAGGTTTATCTGGCTTTCTTT,CASSFTGEVYLAFF
once,-,TRBJ2-7,TRBV7-3,TGTGCCAGCACCCAAATGGGACAACTCTACGAGCAGTACTTC,CASTQMGQLYEQYF
-,TRBD1,TRBJ2-6,TRBV7-2,TGTGCCAGCAGCTTAGACAGGGGTACTGAAGCTTTC,CASSLDRGTEAF
-,-,TRBJ1-4,TRBV2,TGTGCCAGCAGTGATCAGGACGGTGAAAAACTGTTTTTT,CASSDQDGEKLFF
-,-,TRBJ1-1,TRBV10-3,TGTGCCATCAACCGGGAGGGAGGGACTGAAGCTTTCTTT,CAINREGGTEAFF
once,TRBD1,TRBJ2-2,TRBV7-2,TGTGCCAGCAGCTTAGCGGAGGTGACAGGGGCCGGGGAGCTGTTTTTT,CASSLAEVTGAGELFF
many,TRBD1,TRBJ1-2,TRBV29-1,TGCAGCGTACGAGCCGGGACAGGGTCCGTCGGCTACACCTTC,CSVRAGTGSVGYTF
few,-,TRBJ1-4,TRBV12-3/TRBV12-4,TGTGCCACCTGCAGGGGTTTGGAAAAACTGTTTTTT,CATCRGLEKLFF
many,TRBD1,TRBJ2-7,TRBV2,TGTGCCAGCAGAGGGACAGGGTCTTCCTACGAGCAGTACTTC,CASRGTGSSYEQYF
many,-,TRBJ1-3,TRBV7-9,TGTGCCAGCAGCCGACGGGACTCTGGAAACACCATATATTTT,CASSRRDSGNTIYF
few,-,TRBJ2-5,TRBV3-1,TGTGCCAGCAGCCAAGATCGGGTAGGTCGGAGAGAGACCCAGTACTTC,CASSQDRVGRRETQYF
-,-,TRBJ2-2,TRBV7-9,TGCGCCAGAAGCTTAGGGGGGAACACCGCCGAGCTGTTTTTT,CARSLGGNTAELFF
few,-,TRBJ1-4,TRBV14,TGTGCCAGCAGCCAGCTAACAAGGGGCGGTGAAAAACTGTTTTTT,CASSQLTRGGEKLFF
-,-,TRBJ2-7,TRBV7-9,TGTGCCAGCAGCTTAGGGGCAGGAAACTACGGGCAGTACTTC,CASSLGAGNYGQYF
-,-,TRBJ2-5,TRBV10-3,TGTGCCATCAGTGGGGGGGCGGAAGAGACCCAGTACTTC,CAISGGAEETQYF
many,-,TRBJ2-2,TRBV7-2,TGTGCCAGCAGCTTAGGGGGAAAGAACACCGGGGAGCTGTTTTTT,CASSLGGKNTGELFF
many,-,TRBJ1-2,TRBV20-1,TGCAGTGCTAGTAAGGGACCGACTTATGGCTACACCTTC,CSASKGPTYGYTF
once,-,TRBJ1-1,TRBV7-2,TGTGCCAGGGACGGAAACACTGAAGCTTTCTTT,CARDGNTEAFF
-,TRBD2,TRBJ2-2,TRBV14,TGTGCCAGCAGCCAGAGCGGGACTAGCGATAACACCGGGGAGCTGTTTTTT,CASSQSGTSDNTGELFF
many,-,TRBJ1-1,TRBV5-1,TGCGCCAGCAGCTTGATGAACACTGAAGCTTTCTTT,CASSLMNTEAFF
-,TRBD2,TRBJ2-7,TRBV5-8,TGTGCCAGCAGCTCCAGACTAGCGGGAGGTCAATCCTACGAGCAGTACTTC,CASSSRLAGGQSYEQYF
many,TRBD2,TRBJ2-7,TRBV10-3,TGTGCCATCAGTGAGCAAACTAGCGGAACCTACGAGCAGTACTTC,CAISEQTSGTYEQYF
many,-,TRBJ1-5,TRBV19,TGTGCCAGTAGACAGGGAGCCCTTAGCAATCAGCCCCAGCATTTT,CASRQGALSNQPQHF
-,TRBD1,TRBJ1-2,TRBV6-6,TGTGCCAGCAGTGAAGCAGGGGGCCGTGGCTACACCTTC,CASSEAGGRGYTF
few,-,TRBJ1-1,TRBV10-1,TGCGCCAGCGGTGGGGGGCCCACTGAAGCTTTCTTT,CASGGGPTEAFF
once,TRBD1,TRBJ2-6,TRBV25-1,TGTGCCAGCCAAGGGCAGGGGGCAAAATCTGGGGCCAACGTCCTGACTTTC,CASQGQGAKSGANVLTF
-,TRBD1,TRBJ2-7,TRBV9,TGTGCCAGCAGCGTAGGACAGGGAGAGTACTTC,CASSVGQGEYF
many,-,TRBJ2-2,TRBV7-8,TGTGCCAGCAGAGACATCGGGGAGCTGTTTTTT,CASRDIGELFF
few,-,TRBJ2-3,TRBV7-8,TGTGCCAGCAGCTTAGCCAGGACTTCTAGCACAGATACGCAGTATTTT,CASSLARTSSTDTQYF
-,-,TRBJ2-6,TRBV29-1,TGCAGCGTTGCCAAGGCAGGGAATAAGGGGGGGGGCAACGTCCTGACTTTC,CSVAKAGNKGGGNVLTF
many,-,TRBJ2-5,TRBV29-1,TGCAGCGTTGAACATGGACTGGGAGGGACCCAGTACTTC,CSVEHGLGGTQYF
-,-,TRBJ1-2,TRBV2,TGTGCCAGCGGGACCCACGGACAGTTCTATGGCTACACCTTC,CASGTHGQFYGYTF
many,-,TRBJ2-5,TRBV7-9,TGTGCCAGCAGCTTAGTGGAGGGGGAGCAAGAGACCCAGTACTTC,CASSLVEGEQETQYF
many,TRBD1,TRBJ1-5,TRBV29-1,TGCAGCGTCGCGAACCAGGGGGATCAGCCCCAGCATTTT,CSVANQGDQPQHF
many,TRBD2,TRBJ2-7,TRBV7-9,TGTGCCAGCAGCTTGGCTAGCGGGCCTTACGAGCAGTACTTC,CASSLASGPYEQYF
many,TRBD2,TRBJ2-7,TRBV20-1,TGCAGTGCTAGCTTCACTAGCGTACACGAGCAGTACTTC,CSASFTSVHEQYF
once,-,TRBJ1-5,TRBV19,TGTGCCTGGAGTGTCTCAGGTAGCAATCAGCCCCAGCATTTT,CAWSVSGSNQPQHF
-,-,TRBJ1-5,TRBV2,TGTGCCAGCAGCTTGGACGGTCAAGTTTGGGGCAATCAGCCCCAGCATTTT,CASSLDGQVWGNQPQHF
many,TRBD1,TRBJ1-3,TRBV13,TGTGCCAGCAGCCGACAGGGGGTTGGAAACACCATATATTTT,CASSRQGVGNTIYF
few,-,TRBJ1-2,TRBV4-3,TGCGCCAGCAGCCAAATCTCCGGGAACTATGGCTACACCTTC,CASSQISGNYGYTF
many,-,TRBJ2-6,TRBV5-1,TGCGCCAGCAGCCCCTGGACACCCTCTGGGGCCAACGTCCTGACTTTC,CASSPWTPSGANVLTF